These 23 T cell receptor beta chains share one sample of origin, sequenced in a study of blood T cell repertoires in COVID-19. Sequencing was performed with immunoSEQ multiplex PCR; in TCRdb, only in-frame clones are kept and a portion is missing. The data show approximately 200,000 clones, roughly four fifths seen once. The specimen sequenced was PBMCs or T cells enriched from blood (not recorded which). The source is a woman aged 40 to 50 with acute COVID-19.

The chain links TRBV10-3 to TRBJ1-1; 7 bases are shared with TRBD1. CDR3 length equals 15 residues. In germline, CDR1 is ENHRY, CDR2 SYGVKD. V lost 3 bases and J lost 0; bases outside the gene matches: 4. The CDR3 DNA reads TGTGCCATCAGTGACGCGGGACAGATGAACACTGAAGCTTTCTTT. Encoded protein: CAISDAGQMNTEAFF.

The chain carries TRBV7-9 and TRBJ1-1, with D tentatively TRBD1 (6 bases). Germline V gives CDR1 SEHNR, CDR2 FQNEAQ (reference sequence). Trimming cost V 7 bases and J 1 base, with 16 bases left between them. This CDR3 comprises 15 residues. CDR3 coding DNA: TGTGCCAGCACGAGGGGGGGACACCAGAACACTGAAGCTTTCTTT. It codes for CASTRGGHQNTEAFF.

The chain employs TRBV2 and TRBJ1-5; 8 bases are shared with TRBD1. Germline-derived CDR1 and CDR2 are SNHLY and FYNNEI. This CDR3 has 14 amino acids. The trim removed 5 bases at V and 5 bases at J, leaving 5 bases unmatched. CDR3 residues: CASSRQGAYQPQHF. The CDR3 bases are TGTGCCAGCAGTAGGCAGGGGGCTTATCAGCCCCAGCATTTT.

The chain is built from TRBV28 and TRBJ1-4, with 11 bases lining up with TRBD1. Germline values: CDR1 MDHEN, CDR2 SYDVKM. This CDR3 has 14 residues. Trimming removed 5 bases from V and 8 bases from J; junction bases left unmatched: 4. The DNA of the CDR3 is TGTGCCAGCAGTGGAGGGACAGGGGGAGAAAAACTGTTTTTT. Translation: CASSGGTGGEKLFF.

V usage is TRBV28 and J usage is TRBJ1-2; D gene unclear. Trimming pared 5 bases from V and 8 bases from J, leaving 18 bases between. The CDR3 runs to 14 residues. Per germline, CDR1 MDHEN and CDR2 SYDVKM. The CDR3 sequence is CASSALNTVWGYTF. The CDR3 DNA reads TGTGCCAGCAGTGCTCTGAATACAGTTTGGGGCTACACCTTC.

The rearrangement joins TRBV6-5 to TRBJ1-2; no definite D call. V gave up 7 bases and J gave up 6 bases, with 18 bases separating them. Germline V gene sequence: CDR1 MNHEY, CDR2 SVGAGI. The CDR3 is 14 residues long. CDR3 protein: CASTLVAGSNGYTF. The CDR3 DNA reads TGTGCCAGCACTCTAGTGGCGGGGTCGAATGGCTACACCTTC.

V usage is TRBV5-1 and J usage is TRBJ2-1, with D possibly being TRBD2 (6 bases). Per germline, CDR1 SGHRS and CDR2 YFSETQ. CDR3 length: 15 amino acids. Between the trimmed V and J ends, which lost 4 bases and 3 bases, there was a span of 14 bases. CDR3 sequence: CASSRTIYGYNEQFF. In DNA form, the CDR3 reads TGCGCCAGCAGCCGGACTATTTACGGCTACAATGAGCAGTTCTTC.

This sequence joins TRBV7-2 and TRBJ1-1; TRBD1 might be the D (6 bases). From germline, CDR1 is SGHTA and CDR2 FQGNSA. The V end was cut by 6 bases, the J end by 0 bases, with 17 bases between. This CDR3 is 16 amino acids long. The CDR3 is CASSFSQGSLNTEAFF. The CDR3, as DNA: TGTGCCAGCAGTTTCTCACAGGGATCGCTGAACACTGAAGCTTTCTTT.

The V call is TRBV6-5, the J call TRBJ2-1, with 9 bases matching TRBD2. The CDR3 is 15 residues long. The germline V gene encodes CDR1 MNHEY and CDR2 SVGAGI. V was pared by 0 bases and J by 6 bases, with 3 bases of the junction left unmatched. CDR3: CASSYSSSGVNEQFF. The CDR3 region has the DNA TGTGCCAGCAGTTACTCTTCTAGCGGGGTCAATGAGCAGTTCTTC.

The chain recombines TRBV5-4 with TRBJ1-3; D is unclear. The CDR3 extends over 14 amino acids. Germline CDR1 SGHNT, CDR2 YYREEE (reference sequence). With 3 bases removed from V and 2 bases from J, the gap between germline ends came to 9 bases. CDR3 loop: CASSSPSAGNTIYF. DNA for the CDR3: TGTGCCAGCAGCTCCCCCTCGGCTGGAAACACCATATATTTT.

J is TRBJ1-2 and V is TRBV7-8; 8 bases map to TRBD1. V was clipped by 4 bases and J by 8 bases; unmatched bases: 15. The CDR3 extends over 16 amino acids. Germline values: CDR1 SGHVS, CDR2 FQNEAQ. This CDR3 reads CASSSRDDRGGYGYTF. The DNA of the CDR3 is TGTGCCAGCAGCTCCAGGGACGACAGGGGTGGATACGGCTACACCTTC.

The V gene is TRBV5-5, the J gene TRBJ1-2, with 7 bases fitting TRBD1. The V gene end was trimmed by 1 base and the J gene end by 0 bases; junction bases not matched to a gene: 12. The CDR3 consists of 18 residues. The germline V gene encodes CDR1 SGHKS and CDR2 YYEKEE (reference sequence). CDR3 DNA: TGTGCCAGCAGCTTGCAAAGGAGGGGGCCATTCTCTAACTATGGCTACACCTTC. It translates to CASSLQRRGPFSNYGYTF.

This clone occurred once. The chain carries TRBV30 and TRBJ1-6, with TRBD1 identical over 9 bases. Germline trimming cut 4 bases from V and 6 bases from J; bases unmatched to any gene: 4. CDR1 is GTSNPN and CDR2 is SVGIG in the germline V gene (reference sequence). CDR3 length: 14 amino acids. CDR3 in DNA: TGTGCCTGGAACTTGGACAGGGGTAATTCACCCCTCCACTTT. It translates to CAWNLDRGNSPLHF.

The chain employs TRBV4-1 and TRBJ1-5; the D is unclear. Trimming left V 0 bases short and J 0 bases short, with 6 bases between. Germline V CDR1 and CDR2: MGHRA, YSYEKL. The CDR3 is made up of 15 amino acids. This chain's CDR3 is CASSQDELSNQPQHF. In DNA, the CDR3 is TGCGCCAGCAGCCAAGACGAGCTTAGCAATCAGCCCCAGCATTTT.

The chain uses TRBV29-1 and TRBJ2-5; TRBD2 agrees at 9 bases. V was pared by 7 bases and J by 5 bases, with 8 bases of the junction left unmatched. Germline CDR1 SQVTM, CDR2 ANQGSEA. The CDR3 totals 13 residues. Written as DNA, the CDR3 is TGCAGCGGGTCGAGAAGCGGGGGGGAGACCCAGTACTTC. Its translation: CSGSRSGGETQYF. Full variable domain (missing parts from reference TRBV29-1 and TRBJ2-5): SAVISQKPSRDICQRGTSLTIQCQVDSQVTMMFWYRQQPGQSLTLIATANQGSEATYESGFVIDKFPISRPNLTFSTLTVSNMSPEDSSIYLCSGSRSGGETQYFGPGTRLLVL.

The gene calls are TRBV19 and TRBJ2-7; D unresolved. The CDR3 length is 13 residues. Trimming removed 3 bases at V and 1 base at J, with 7 bases between. CDR1 and CDR2 from the germline V gene are LNHDA and SQIVND (reference sequence). CDR3 region: CASSMVGSYEQYF. The DNA for the CDR3 is TGTGCCAGTAGTATGGTCGGTTCCTACGAGCAGTACTTC.

The gene calls are TRBV13 and TRBJ2-7; 7 nucleotides match TRBD2. CDR1 and CDR2 from the germline V gene are PRHDT and FYEKMQ (reference sequence). J was trimmed by 7 bases and V by 5 bases; bases with no gene match: 8. The CDR3 consists of 13 residues. The DNA of the CDR3 is TGTGCCAGCAGCCCCCCCCAGGGAGGGGAGCAGTACTTC. Amino acid sequence: CASSPPQGGEQYF.

The chain links TRBV2 to TRBJ1-4, with 8 bases that match TRBD1. The CDR3 has 15 amino acids. Per germline, CDR1 SNHLY and CDR2 FYNNEI. J gave up 10 bases and V 3 bases, and 10 bases lay outside the gene matches. In DNA, the CDR3 is TGTGCCAGCAGTGACCGGACAGGGAATATAGGAAAACTGTTTTTT. Amino acid sequence: CASSDRTGNIGKLFF.

This chain links TRBV7-8 with TRBJ1-3; D is uncertain. CDR1 and CDR2 from the germline V gene are SGHVS and FQNEAQ. The CDR3 loop spans 14 amino acids. Trimming stripped 1 base from V and 0 bases from J, with 4 bases between. CDR3 sequence reads: CASSLGVSGNTIYF. CDR3 in DNA: TGTGCCAGCAGCTTAGGAGTCTCTGGAAACACCATATATTTT.

The CDR3 protein is CASSQQGYQPQHF. The CDR3 coding sequence is TGTGCCAGCAGCCAACAGGGTTATCAGCCCCAGCATTTT. This chain connects TRBV12-3 or TRBV12-4 to TRBJ1-5, with D perhaps TRBD1 (6 bases). Trimming stripped 6 bases from V and 5 bases from J, with 11 bases between. The CDR3 contains 13 residues.

The sample holds a few counts of this clone. The chain has TRBV3-1 (or the pseudogene TRBV3-2) and TRBJ2-7; TRBD1 aligns across 9 bases. Germline trimming cut 3 bases from V and 2 bases from J; bases unmatched to any gene: 5. The CDR3 is 15 amino acids. The V gene's germline CDR1 is LGHDT and CDR2 YNNKEL (reference sequence). CDR3 protein: CASSHPGQGTYEQYF. DNA of the CDR3: TGTGCCAGCAGCCACCCGGGACAGGGCACCTACGAGCAGTACTTC.

The chain couples TRBV21-1 to TRBJ2-7; TRBD2 reflects the table's D call only, with no check against the DNA. TRBV21-1 is a pseudogene segment. This CDR3 has 15 residues. The CDR3 nucleotides read TGTGCCAGCACCCCAAATACACTAAATCCCTACGAGCAGTACTTC. Protein: CASTPNTLNPYEQYF.

CDR3 sequence (DNA): TGTGCCAGCAGCCTGGGGGGGACAGGGGATCAGCCCCAGCATTTT. Amino acids: CASSLGGTGDQPQHF. This chain uses TRBV5-5 with TRBJ1-5, with 10 nucleotides matching TRBD1. CDR3 length: 15 residues. Germline V lookup: CDR1 SGHKS, CDR2 YYEKEE (reference sequence). The V gene end was trimmed by 4 bases and the J gene end by 5 bases; junction bases not matched to a gene: 6.